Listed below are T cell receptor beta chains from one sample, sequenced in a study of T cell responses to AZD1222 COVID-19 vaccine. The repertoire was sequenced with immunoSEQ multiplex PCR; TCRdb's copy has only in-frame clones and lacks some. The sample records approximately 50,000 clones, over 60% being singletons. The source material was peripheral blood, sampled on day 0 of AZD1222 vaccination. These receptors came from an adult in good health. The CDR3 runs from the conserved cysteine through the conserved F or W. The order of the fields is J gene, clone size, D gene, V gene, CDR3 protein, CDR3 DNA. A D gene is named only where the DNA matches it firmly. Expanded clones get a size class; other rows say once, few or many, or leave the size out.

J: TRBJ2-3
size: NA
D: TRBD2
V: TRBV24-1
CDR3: CATSDFQAGATDTQYF
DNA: TGTGCCACCAGTGATTTTCAAGCGGGAGCCACAGATACGCAGTATTTT

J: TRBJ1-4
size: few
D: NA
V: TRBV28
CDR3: CASSFLPTITTNEKLFF
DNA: TGTGCCAGCAGTTTTCTCCCAACCATAACAACTAATGAAAAACTGTTTTTT

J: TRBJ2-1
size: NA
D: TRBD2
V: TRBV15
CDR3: CATSRTGTSGKLEQFF
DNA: TGTGCCACCAGCAGAACAGGGACTAGCGGTAAACTTGAGCAGTTCTTC

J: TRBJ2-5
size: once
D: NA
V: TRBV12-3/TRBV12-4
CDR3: CASSLLSVETQYF
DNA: TGTGCCAGCAGTTTATTATCGGTAGAGACCCAGTACTTC

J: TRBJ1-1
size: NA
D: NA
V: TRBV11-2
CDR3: CASSLGQTNTEAFF
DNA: TGTGCCAGCAGCTTAGGGCAGACGAACACTGAAGCTTTCTTT

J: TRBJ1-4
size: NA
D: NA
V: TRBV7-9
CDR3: CASSPGLGEKLFF
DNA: TGTGCCAGCAGCCCAGGACTCGGGGAAAAACTGTTTTTT

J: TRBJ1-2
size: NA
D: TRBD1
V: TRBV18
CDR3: CASSLVMGQGFDGYTF
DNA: TGTGCCAGCTCACTAGTGATGGGACAGGGGTTTGATGGCTACACCTTC

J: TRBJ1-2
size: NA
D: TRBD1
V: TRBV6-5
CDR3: CASSRRDSPITF
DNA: TGTGCCAGCAGTCGTCGGGACAGTCCGATCACCTTC

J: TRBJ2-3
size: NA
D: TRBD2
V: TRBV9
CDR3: CASSLRTSGGTDTQYF
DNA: TGTGCCAGCAGCCTCCGGACTAGCGGGGGCACAGATACGCAGTATTTT

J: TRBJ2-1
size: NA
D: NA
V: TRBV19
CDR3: CASESRSSYNEQFF
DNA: TGTGCCAGCGAGTCCAGGTCCTCCTACAATGAGCAGTTCTTC